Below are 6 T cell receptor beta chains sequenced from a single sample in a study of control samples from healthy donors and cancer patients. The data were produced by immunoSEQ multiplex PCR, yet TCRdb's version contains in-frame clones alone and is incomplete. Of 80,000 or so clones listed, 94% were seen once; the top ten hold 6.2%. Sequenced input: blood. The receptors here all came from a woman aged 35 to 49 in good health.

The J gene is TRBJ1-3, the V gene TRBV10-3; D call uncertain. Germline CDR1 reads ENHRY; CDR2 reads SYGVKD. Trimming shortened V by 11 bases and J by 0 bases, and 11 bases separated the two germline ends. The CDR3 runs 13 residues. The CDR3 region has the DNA TGTGCCGCCGCCCGGGGCTCTGGAAACACCATATATTTT. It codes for CAAARGSGNTIYF.

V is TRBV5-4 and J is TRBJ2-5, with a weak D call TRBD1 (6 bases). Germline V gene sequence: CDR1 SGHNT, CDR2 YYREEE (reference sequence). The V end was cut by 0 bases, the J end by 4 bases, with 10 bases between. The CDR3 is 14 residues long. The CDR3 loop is CASSLVARGETQYF. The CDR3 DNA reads TGTGCCAGCAGCTTGGTGGCCAGGGGAGAGACCCAGTACTTC. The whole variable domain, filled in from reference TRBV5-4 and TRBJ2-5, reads ETGVTQSPTHLIKTRGQQVTLRCSSQSGHNTVSWYQQALGQGPQFIFQYYREEENGRGNFPPRFSGLQFPNYSSELNVNALELDDSALYLCASSLVARGETQYFGPGTRLLVL.

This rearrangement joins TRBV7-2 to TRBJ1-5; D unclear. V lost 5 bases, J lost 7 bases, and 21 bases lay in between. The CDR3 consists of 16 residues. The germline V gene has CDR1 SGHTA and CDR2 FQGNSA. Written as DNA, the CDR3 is TGTGCCAGCAGCCTTGGGGTTACTTTCAATTACCAGCCCCAGCATTTT. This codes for CASSLGVTFNYQPQHF.

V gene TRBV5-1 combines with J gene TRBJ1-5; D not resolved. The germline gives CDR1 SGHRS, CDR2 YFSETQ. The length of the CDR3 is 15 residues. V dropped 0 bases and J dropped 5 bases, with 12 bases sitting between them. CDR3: CASSLVGGPYQPQHF. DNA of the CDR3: TGCGCCAGCAGCTTGGTAGGTGGGCCGTATCAGCCCCAGCATTTT.

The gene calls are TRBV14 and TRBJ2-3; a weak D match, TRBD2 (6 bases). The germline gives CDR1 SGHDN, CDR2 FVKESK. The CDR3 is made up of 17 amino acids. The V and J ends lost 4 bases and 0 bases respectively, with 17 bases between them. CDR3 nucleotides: TGTGCCAGCAGCCCAACCACGGGAGTAACAAGCACAGATACGCAGTATTTT. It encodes CASSPTTGVTSTDTQYF.

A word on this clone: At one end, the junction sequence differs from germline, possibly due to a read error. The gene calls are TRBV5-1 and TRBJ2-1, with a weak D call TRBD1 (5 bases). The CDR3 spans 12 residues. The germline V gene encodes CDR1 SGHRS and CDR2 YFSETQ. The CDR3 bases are TGCGCCAGCAGCTTGGATCGGCAGGGTATGCTCTTC. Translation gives CASSLDRQGMLF.